The 3 T cell receptor beta chains below were found in one sample sequenced in a study of shared clonotypes between healthy human individuals. Using immunoSEQ multiplex PCR, the repertoire was profiled, and TCRdb retains in-frame clones only, with some absent. This repertoire shows about 460,000 clones, about 74% found once; its top ten account for approximately 12%. The sequencing sample was made of PBMCs. The source of these receptors is a middle-aged woman in good health. Some clones in this sample may be carry-over from other donors' samples.

On this clone itself: A far larger clone is one nucleotide away, so this likely arose from a read error. The V call is TRBV7-9, the J call TRBJ1-4, with TRBD1 as a possible D gene (5 bases). The V gene's germline CDR1 is SEHNR and CDR2 FQNEAQ (reference sequence). V was cut by 10 bases and J by 6 bases, with 12 bases left in between. This CDR3 spans 12 amino acids. The CDR3 loop reads CAMGGTDEKLFF. CDR3 nucleotides: TGTGCCATGGGGGGTACTGATGAAAAACTGTTTTTT.

Details on this clone: A much larger clone is a single base away; this may be a read error. The chain recombines TRBV11-3 with TRBJ1-1, with 9 bases identical to TRBD1. With 3 bases clipped from V and 4 bases from J, the junction kept 0 bases outside the gene matches. Germline CDR1 and CDR2: SGHNT and YENEEA. The CDR3 sequence is 13 residues long. As DNA, the CDR3 is TGTGCCAGCAGCTTGGACAGGGGCACTGAAGCTTTCTTT. It codes for CASSLDRGTEAFF.

The chain joins TRBV25-1 to TRBJ2-7; the D is unclear. The CDR3 covers 14 residues. Germline CDR1 and CDR2: MGHDK and SYGVNS. V lost 1 base and J 7 bases, leaving 14 bases between the germline ends. In DNA form, the CDR3 reads TGTGCCAGCAGTGAATTCACAGCCGGCGTGGAGCAGTACTTC. Translation gives CASSEFTAGVEQYF.